This T cell receptor (beta chain) was identified in a study of blood T cell repertoires in COVID-19. Overall study: T cells, B-cell-depleted T cells, or PBMCs provided the cDNA or gDNA that served as material.

Per the original data handling: Amplified reference gene primers provided the basis for estimating nucleated cell counts. Sequenced by immunoSEQ multiplex PCR; TCRdb stores in-frame clones only, minus some. V and J calls plus clone size are reproduced from that table; the DNA served to infer D and trimming. The profile covers approximately 140,000 clones, with around 83% appearing a single time and 4.5% to 6% taken by the ten largest. V lost 2 bases to trimming and J lost 0 bases, with 8 bases between them. The V gene's germline CDR1 is MNHEY and CDR2 SVGEGT. The CDR3 consists of 15 residues. The chain recombines TRBV6-2 or TRBV6-3 with TRBJ2-1; possibly TRBD1 for D (6 bases). Sequenced sample: PBMCs or T cells enriched from blood (not recorded which). This receptor was identified in a woman aged 45 to 65 who had been exposed to COVID-19. DNA for the CDR3: TGTGCCAGCAGTTACAGGGGGTACTCCTACAATGAGCAGTTCTTC. It translates to CASSYRGYSYNEQFF.